The 2 T cell receptor beta chains below were found in one sample sequenced in a study of blood T cell repertoires in COVID-19. The repertoire was sequenced with immunoSEQ multiplex PCR; TCRdb's copy has only in-frame clones and lacks some. The sample includes under 550,000 clones, roughly 90% seen only once; the top ten take 0.65% to 1%. Material for sequencing was peripheral blood. All receptors come from a man between 18 and 35 years old with COVID-19, enrolled during active disease.

The chain employs TRBV2 and TRBJ2-1, with D unresolved. This CDR3 region has 11 residues. Trimming removed 6 bases at V and 4 bases at J, with 4 bases between. CDR1 and CDR2 from the germline V gene are SNHLY and FYNNEI. The CDR3 sequence: CASRQYNEQFF. CDR3 nucleotide sequence: TGTGCCAGCAGGCAGTACAATGAGCAGTTCTTC. Based on the CDR3 plus reference TRBV2 and TRBJ2-1, the full variable domain is EPEVTQTPSHQVTQMGQEVILRCVPISNHLYFYWYRQILGQKVEFLVSFYNNEISEKSEIFDDQFSVERPDGSNFTLKIRSTKLEDSAMYFCASRQYNEQFFGPGTRLTVL.

This chain uses TRBV14 with TRBJ2-5, with 12 bases that match TRBD2. This CDR3 is 16 amino acids long. Trimming removed 4 bases from V and 5 bases from J; junction bases left unmatched: 8. CDR1 is SGHDN, CDR2 FVKESK, per germline. The CDR3 reads CASSPLAGGPRETQYF. The DNA for the CDR3 is TGTGCCAGCAGCCCCCTAGCGGGGGGGCCGAGGGAGACCCAGTACTTC.